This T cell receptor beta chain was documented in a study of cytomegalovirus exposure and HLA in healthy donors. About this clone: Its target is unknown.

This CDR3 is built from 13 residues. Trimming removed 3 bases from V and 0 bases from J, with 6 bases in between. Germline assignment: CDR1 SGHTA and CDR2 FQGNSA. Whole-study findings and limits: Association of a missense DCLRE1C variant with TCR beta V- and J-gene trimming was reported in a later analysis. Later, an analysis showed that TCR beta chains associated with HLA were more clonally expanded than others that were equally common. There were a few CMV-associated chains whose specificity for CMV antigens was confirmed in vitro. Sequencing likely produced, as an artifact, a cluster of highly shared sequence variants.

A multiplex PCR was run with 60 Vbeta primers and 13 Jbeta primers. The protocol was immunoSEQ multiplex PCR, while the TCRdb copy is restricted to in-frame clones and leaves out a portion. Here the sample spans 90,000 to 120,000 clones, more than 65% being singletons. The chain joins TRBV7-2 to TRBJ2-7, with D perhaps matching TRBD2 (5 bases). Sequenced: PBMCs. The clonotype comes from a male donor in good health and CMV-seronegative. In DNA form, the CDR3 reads TGTGCCAGCAGCTTCAGCGGCTCCTACGAGCAGTACTTC. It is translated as CASSFSGSYEQYF.